This T cell receptor beta chain was retrieved from a study of metastatic and nonmetastatic thyroid tumors (TCRdb year 2020). Some background on the complete study: Repertoires were compared across peripheral blood and tumor or nodule tissue samples from malignant and benign thyroid patients. Summary of the overall study and its limitations: In both blood and tumor samples, malignant tumors were reported to have significantly higher TCR beta diversity than benign nodules.

Library preparation employed PCR. The sequencer listed for this sample is Illumina HiSeq 4000. High-throughput sequencing was used to profile the TCR beta-chain CDR3 region of every patient. In the original analysis: The researchers built a classifier to tell apart papillary thyroid cancer patients with distant metastasis, based on CDR3 differences among clinicopathological groups. The Shannon index was used to assess repertoire diversity, and the Morisita-Horn index was used to assess tumor-blood repertoire similarity. The public sequencing data were trimmed at Q25 with fastp and processed into clonotypes with MiXCR by TCRdb, which kept only in-frame beta chains. The V and J calls and clone size are TCRdb's, not the authors'. This sample lists about 20,000 clones; roughly 24% were detected once. In total, the top ten clones hold 70% to 75% of the sample. On this clone: Its antigen remains undetermined. No much larger clone is present one base from it, and per-base qualities are unavailable.

CDR1 and CDR2 were assigned from the germline V gene (reference sequence) as SGHKS and YYEKEE. The CDR3 goes from the cysteine to the phenylalanine over 13 residues. Only the CDR3 DNA is retained, 39 bases long and in frame from the first base. The germline ends are 13 bases apart after V is trimmed by 7 bases and J by 3 bases. No treatment had been received by any patient before thyroid surgery. Using T-cell receptor beta sequencing, the study looked back at clinical samples from patients collected from about 2011 to 2019. The rearranged segments are TRBV5-5 and TRBJ1-1, with the D gene too uncertain to name. Sequencing was done on a sample of blood. The receptor was isolated from a male donor with papillary thyroid cancer or a benign thyroid nodule (not recorded which). Some clones in this sample may be carry-over from other donors' samples. The CDR3 sequence is CASSFRIDTEAFF. The DNA sequence is TGTGCCAGCTCTTTTAGGATAGACACTGAAGCTTTCTTT.